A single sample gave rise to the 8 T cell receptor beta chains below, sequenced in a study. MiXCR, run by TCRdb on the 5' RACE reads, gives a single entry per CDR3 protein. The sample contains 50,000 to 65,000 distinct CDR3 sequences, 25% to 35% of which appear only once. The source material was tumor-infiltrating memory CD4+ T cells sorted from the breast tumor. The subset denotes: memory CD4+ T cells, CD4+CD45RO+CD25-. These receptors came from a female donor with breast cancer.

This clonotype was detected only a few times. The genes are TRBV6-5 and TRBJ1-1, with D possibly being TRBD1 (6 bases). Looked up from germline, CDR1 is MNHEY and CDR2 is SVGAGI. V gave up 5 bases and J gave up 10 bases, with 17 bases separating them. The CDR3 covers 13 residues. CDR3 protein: CASSLNREEGAFF. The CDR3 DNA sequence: TGTGCCAGCAGTCTGAACAGGGAGGAAGGAGCTTTCTTT.

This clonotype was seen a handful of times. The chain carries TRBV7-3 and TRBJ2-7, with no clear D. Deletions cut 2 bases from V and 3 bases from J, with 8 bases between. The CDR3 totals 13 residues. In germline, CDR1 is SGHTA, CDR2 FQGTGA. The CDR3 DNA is TGTGCCAGCAGCTTAGACCGCAACTACGAGCAGTACTTC. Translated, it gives CASSLDRNYEQYF. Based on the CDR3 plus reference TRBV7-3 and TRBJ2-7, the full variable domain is GAGVSQTPSNKVTEKGKYVELRCDPISGHTALYWYRQSLGQGPEFLIYFQGTGAADDSGLPNDRFFAVRPEGSVSTLKIQRTERGDSAVYLCASSLDRNYEQYFGPGTRLTVT.

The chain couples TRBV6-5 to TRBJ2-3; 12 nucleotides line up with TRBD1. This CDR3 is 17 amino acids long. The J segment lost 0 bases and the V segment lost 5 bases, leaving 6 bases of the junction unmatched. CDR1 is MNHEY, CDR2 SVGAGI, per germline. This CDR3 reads CASSPGQGAFSTDTQYF. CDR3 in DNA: TGTGCCAGCAGTCCGGGACAGGGGGCTTTTAGCACAGATACGCAGTATTTT.

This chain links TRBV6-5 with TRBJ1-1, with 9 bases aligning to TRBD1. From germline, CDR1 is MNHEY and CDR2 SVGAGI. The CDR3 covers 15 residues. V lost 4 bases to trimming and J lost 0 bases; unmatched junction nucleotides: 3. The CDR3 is CASSLQGAMNTEAFF. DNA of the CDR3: TGTGCCAGCAGTTTACAGGGGGCGATGAACACTGAAGCTTTCTTT.

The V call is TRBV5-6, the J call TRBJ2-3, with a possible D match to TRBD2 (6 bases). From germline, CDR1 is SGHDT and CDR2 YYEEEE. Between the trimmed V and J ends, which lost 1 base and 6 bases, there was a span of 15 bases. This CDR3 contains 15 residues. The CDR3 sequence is CASSLSGGKVDTQYF. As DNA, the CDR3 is TGTGCCAGCAGCTTGTCTGGCGGGAAAGTCGATACGCAGTATTTT.

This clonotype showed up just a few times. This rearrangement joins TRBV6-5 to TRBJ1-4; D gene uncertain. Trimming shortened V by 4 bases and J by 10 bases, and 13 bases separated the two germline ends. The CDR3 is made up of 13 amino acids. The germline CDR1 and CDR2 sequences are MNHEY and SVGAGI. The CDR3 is CASSSGQVGKLFF. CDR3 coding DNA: TGTGCCAGCAGTTCTGGGCAGGTGGGAAAACTGTTTTTT.

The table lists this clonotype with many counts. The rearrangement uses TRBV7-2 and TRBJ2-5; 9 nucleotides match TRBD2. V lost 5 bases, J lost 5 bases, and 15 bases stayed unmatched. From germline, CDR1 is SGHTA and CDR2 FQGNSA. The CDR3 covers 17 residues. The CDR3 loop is CASSPGVAGVGAETQYF. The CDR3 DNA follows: TGTGCCAGCAGCCCTGGAGTAGCGGGAGTGGGGGCTGAGACCCAGTACTTC.

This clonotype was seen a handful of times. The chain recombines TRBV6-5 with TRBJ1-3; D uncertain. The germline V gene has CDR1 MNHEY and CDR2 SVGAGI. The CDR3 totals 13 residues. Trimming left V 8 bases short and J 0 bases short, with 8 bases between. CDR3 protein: CASGPNSGNTIYF. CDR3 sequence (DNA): TGTGCCAGCGGACCGAACTCTGGAAACACCATATATTTT.